This T cell receptor (beta chain) was documented in a study of beta chain features in type 1 diabetes. The entirety of the isolated RNA underwent reverse transcription, so expressed TCRB transcripts were sequenced. The assay was immunoSEQ multiplex PCR, and TCRdb's table has in-frame clones only and misses some. In the table there are around 500,000 clones, about 10% of which are singletons. V lost 8 bases to trimming and J lost 4 bases, with 11 bases between them. CDR1 is MGHDK and CDR2 is SYGVNS in the germline V gene. The CDR3 has 12 residues. The receptor comes from a woman aged 18-29 years in good health. The V call is TRBV25-1, the J call TRBJ1-1, with D unclear. The material sequenced was naive CD4+ T cells from blood. The CDR3 region has the DNA TGTGCCAGCGCCTGGGGAGGCACTGAAGCTTTCTTT. It encodes CASAWGGTEAFF.